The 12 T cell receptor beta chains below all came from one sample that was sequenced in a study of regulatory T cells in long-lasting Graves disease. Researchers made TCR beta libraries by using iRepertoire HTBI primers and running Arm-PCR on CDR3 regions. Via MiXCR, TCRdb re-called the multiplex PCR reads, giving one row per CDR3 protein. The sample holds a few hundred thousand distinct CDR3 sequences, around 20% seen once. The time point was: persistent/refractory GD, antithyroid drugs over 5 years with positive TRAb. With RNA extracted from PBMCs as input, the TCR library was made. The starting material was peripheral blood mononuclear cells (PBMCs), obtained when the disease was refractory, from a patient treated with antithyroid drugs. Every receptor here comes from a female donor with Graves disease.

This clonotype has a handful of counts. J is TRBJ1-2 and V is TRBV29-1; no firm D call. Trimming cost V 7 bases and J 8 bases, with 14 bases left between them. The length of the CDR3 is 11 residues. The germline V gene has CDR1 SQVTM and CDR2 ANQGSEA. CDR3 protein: CSALFTRGYTF. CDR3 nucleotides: TGCAGCGCCCTATTTACGAGGGGCTACACCTTC.

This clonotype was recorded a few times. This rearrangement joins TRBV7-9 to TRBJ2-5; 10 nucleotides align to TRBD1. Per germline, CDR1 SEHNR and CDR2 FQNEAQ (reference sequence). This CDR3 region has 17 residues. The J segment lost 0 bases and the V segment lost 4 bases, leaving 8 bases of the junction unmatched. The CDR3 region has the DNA TGTGCCAGCAGCTGGGAAGTGGACAGGGGGTACCAAGAGACCCAGTACTTC. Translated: CASSWEVDRGYQETQYF.

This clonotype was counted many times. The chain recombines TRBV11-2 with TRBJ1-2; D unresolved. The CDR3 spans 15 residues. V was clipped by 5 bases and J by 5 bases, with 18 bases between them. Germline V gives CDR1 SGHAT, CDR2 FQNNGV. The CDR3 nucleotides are TGTGCCAGCAGCCCTACGCGGTCAACGTCGTATGGCTACACCTTC. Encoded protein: CASSPTRSTSYGYTF.

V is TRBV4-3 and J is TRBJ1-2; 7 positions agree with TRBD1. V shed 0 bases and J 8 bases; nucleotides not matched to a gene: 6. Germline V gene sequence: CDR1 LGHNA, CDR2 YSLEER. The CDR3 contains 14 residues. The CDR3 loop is CASSQEGRGQGYTF. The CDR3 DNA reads TGCGCCAGCAGCCAAGAGGGAAGGGGGCAGGGCTACACCTTC.

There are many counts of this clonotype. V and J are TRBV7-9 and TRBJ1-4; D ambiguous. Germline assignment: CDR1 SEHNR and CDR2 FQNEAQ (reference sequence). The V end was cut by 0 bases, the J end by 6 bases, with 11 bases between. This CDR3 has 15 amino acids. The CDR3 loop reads CASSLARAGDEKLFF. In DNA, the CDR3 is TGTGCCAGCAGCTTAGCCCGGGCCGGAGATGAAAAACTGTTTTTT.

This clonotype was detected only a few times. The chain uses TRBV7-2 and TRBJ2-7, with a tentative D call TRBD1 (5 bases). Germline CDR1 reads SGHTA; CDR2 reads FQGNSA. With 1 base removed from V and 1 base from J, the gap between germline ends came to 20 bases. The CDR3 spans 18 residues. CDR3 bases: TGTGCCAGCAGCTTAGAAGGGCCAGGGCCCTCCTTTTCCTACGAGCAGTACTTC. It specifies CASSLEGPGPSFSYEQYF.

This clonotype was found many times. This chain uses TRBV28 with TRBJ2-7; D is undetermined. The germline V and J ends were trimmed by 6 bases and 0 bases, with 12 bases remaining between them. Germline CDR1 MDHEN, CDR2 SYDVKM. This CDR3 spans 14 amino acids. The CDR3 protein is CASRPWGSSYEQYF. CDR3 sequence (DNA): TGTGCCAGCAGACCGTGGGGAAGCTCCTACGAGCAGTACTTC.

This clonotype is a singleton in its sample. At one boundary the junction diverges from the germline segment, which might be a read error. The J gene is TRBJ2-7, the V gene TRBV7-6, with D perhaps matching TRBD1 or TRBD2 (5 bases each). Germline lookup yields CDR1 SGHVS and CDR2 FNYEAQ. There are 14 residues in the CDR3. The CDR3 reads CASSPGRPPYGQYF. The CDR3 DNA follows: TGTGCCAGCAGCCCGGGACGGCCTCCCTACGGGCAGTACTTC.

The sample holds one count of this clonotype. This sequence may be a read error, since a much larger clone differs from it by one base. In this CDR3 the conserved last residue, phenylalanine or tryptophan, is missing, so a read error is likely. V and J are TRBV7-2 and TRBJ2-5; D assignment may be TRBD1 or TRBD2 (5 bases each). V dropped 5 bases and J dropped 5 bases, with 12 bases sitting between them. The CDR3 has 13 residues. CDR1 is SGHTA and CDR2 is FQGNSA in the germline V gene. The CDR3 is CASSTRWGETQYL. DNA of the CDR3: TGTGCCAGCAGCACGCGATGGGGGGAGACCCAGTACCTC.

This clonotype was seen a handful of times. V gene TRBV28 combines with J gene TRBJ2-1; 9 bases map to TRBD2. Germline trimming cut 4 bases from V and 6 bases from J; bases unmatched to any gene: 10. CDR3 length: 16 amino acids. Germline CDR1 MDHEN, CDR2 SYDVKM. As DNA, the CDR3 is TGTGCCAGCAGTTCGCAGGGACTAGCAGTAGGCAATGAGCAGTTCTTC. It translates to CASSSQGLAVGNEQFF.

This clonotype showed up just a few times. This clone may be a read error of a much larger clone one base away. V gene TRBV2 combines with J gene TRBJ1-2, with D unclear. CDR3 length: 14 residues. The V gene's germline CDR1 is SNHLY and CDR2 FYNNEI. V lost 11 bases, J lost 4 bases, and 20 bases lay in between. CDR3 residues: CAGTWTEPFYGYTF. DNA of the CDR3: TGTGCCGGCACGTGGACGGAGCCCTTCTATGGCTACACCTTC.

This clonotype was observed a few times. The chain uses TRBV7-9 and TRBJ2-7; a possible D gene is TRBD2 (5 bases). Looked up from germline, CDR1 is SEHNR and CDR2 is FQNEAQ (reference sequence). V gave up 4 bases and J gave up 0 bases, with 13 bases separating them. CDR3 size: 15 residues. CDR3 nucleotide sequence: TGTGCCAGCAGCTCAAGGGCCACTAGCTCCTACGAGCAGTACTTC. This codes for CASSSRATSSYEQYF.